The rows below give T cell receptor beta chains drawn from one sample of a study of blood T cell repertoires in COVID-19. Profiled with immunoSEQ multiplex PCR; TCRdb holds only in-frame clones, not every one. The sample shows approximately 220,000 clones, roughly 88% of them seen only once. Material for sequencing was peripheral blood. All receptors derive from a man aged 35 to 55 with acute or convalescent COVID-19. Both conserved end residues are trimmed from each CDR3.

CDR3 length	V gene	J gene	CDR3 protein
15	TRBV19	TRBJ1-6	ASSKPPRQGLRSPLH
12	TRBV3-1/TRBV3-2	TRBJ1-2	ASSQGIGGYGYT
13	TRBV5-1	TRBJ1-2	ASSFLEITGNGYT
12	TRBV6-5	TRBJ2-1	ASIHRGGGNEQF
15	TRBV5-1	TRBJ2-4	ASSQPRSGRAKNIQY
11	TRBV7-9	TRBJ2-7	ASGRDSINEQY
13	TRBV27	TRBJ1-2	ASSLGTGWGGGYT
15	TRBV7-8	TRBJ2-7	ASSLGSSGRAGYEQY
14	TRBV19	TRBJ2-5	ASSIDRTGHRETQY
12	TRBV13	TRBJ2-5	ASSSRGSRETQY
13	TRBV3-1/TRBV3-2	TRBJ2-2	ASSPRLGDTGELF